The T cell receptor (beta chain) described here comes from a study of blood T cell repertoires in COVID-19. Germline V lookup: CDR1 DFQATT, CDR2 SNEGSKA (reference sequence). Trimming removed 3 bases from V and 0 bases from J, with 6 bases in between. CDR3 length: 14 amino acids. Here immunoSEQ multiplex PCR was the method, and the copy in TCRdb shows in-frame clones only, minus some. The sample consists of about 240,000 clones, 87% of them appearing once. V and J are TRBV20-1 and TRBJ2-6; D unclear. The sequenced sample was peripheral blood. This receptor was taken from a man in his 60s who had recovered from COVID-19. The CDR3 is CSASVYSGANVLTF. CDR3 coding DNA: TGCAGTGCTAGTGTCTACTCTGGGGCCAACGTCCTGACTTTC.